This T cell receptor beta chain was documented in a study of siplizumab effects on memory and regulatory T cells (dated 2019 in TCRdb). Turning to the overall study: The study looked at the effect of siplizumab, an anti-CD2 antibody, on alloreactive T-cell subsets in allogeneic mixed lymphocyte reactions made from human PBMCs. What the study reported, not specific to this receptor: For roughly 75-96% of proliferating CD4+ or CD8+ clones, no naive or memory phenotype could be assigned. In reactions with siplizumab, an average of approximately 69% of mappable alloreactive CD4+ clones were Treg-derived, compared with roughly 26% in control reactions. Whether proliferating Tregs from siplizumab cultures actually had suppressive function was not functionally confirmed. Because sequences at frequencies below about 10^-5 were poorly captured, only a minor fraction of alloreactive clones could be mapped back to unstimulated subsets. Greater diversity appeared to be present in unstimulated naive T cells than in memory T cells, and a substantial contribution to the alloresponse seemed to be made by naive cells. The cumulative frequency of alloreactive sequences that could be traced back to unstimulated CD4+ memory T cells was significantly reduced by siplizumab.

CDR3 length: 11 amino acids, cysteine to phenylalanine. The entry retains the CDR3 DNA only, 33 bases that are in frame from base 1. Relative to germline, V is 5 bases shorter and J is 3 bases shorter, with 5 bases between their ends. The germline V gene (reference sequence) provides CDR1 SEHNR and CDR2 FQNEAQ. The receptor library was made with the immunoSEQ multiplex PCR assay. Roughly 10^5 TCR templates per sample were assayed on the deep sequencing platform. Genomic DNA extracted from sorted T cells was used for TCRbeta CDR3 sequencing. The study's processing was this. The R programming language was used for the clonal analysis of the TCRbeta CDR3 data. Comparing unstimulated samples against CFSE-low samples taken after the reaction was how alloreactive CD4+ and CD8+ clones were defined. Alloreactive CD4+ clones were assigned to regulatory or non-regulatory origin by matching sequences to sorted unstimulated Treg and non-Treg repertoires. TCRdb carries this immuneACCESS record with in-frame sequences only. Its versions omit some clonotypes, under half of them owing to an unresolved V gene in the studies checked, with the rest unexplained. The DNA gave D and trimming, while V, J and clone size come from that table. The sample table contains some 100,000 clones; only one count was recorded for around 94% of them. Together, the top ten hold over 0.55% of the sample.

This clone has more than one count but fewer than ten. No antigen is known for it. Base qualities are not at hand, and no much larger clone is one base apart. Sorted unstimulated T cells and proliferating T cells recovered from mixed lymphocyte reactions underwent TCRbeta CDR3 sequencing. Fresh whole blood from roughly 10 HLA-typed healthy donors was used to isolate PBMCs. Unstimulated CD4+ regulatory T cells were FACS-sorted to map the origin of alloreactive clones. The sample comprised Tregs sorted from blood. The TCR was taken from a human donor in good health. The sequence is built from TRBV7-9 and TRBJ2-7; no confident D gene assignment can be made. CDR3 region: CASSPNYEQYF. The DNA reads TGTGCCAGCAGCCCTAACTACGAGCAGTACTTC.